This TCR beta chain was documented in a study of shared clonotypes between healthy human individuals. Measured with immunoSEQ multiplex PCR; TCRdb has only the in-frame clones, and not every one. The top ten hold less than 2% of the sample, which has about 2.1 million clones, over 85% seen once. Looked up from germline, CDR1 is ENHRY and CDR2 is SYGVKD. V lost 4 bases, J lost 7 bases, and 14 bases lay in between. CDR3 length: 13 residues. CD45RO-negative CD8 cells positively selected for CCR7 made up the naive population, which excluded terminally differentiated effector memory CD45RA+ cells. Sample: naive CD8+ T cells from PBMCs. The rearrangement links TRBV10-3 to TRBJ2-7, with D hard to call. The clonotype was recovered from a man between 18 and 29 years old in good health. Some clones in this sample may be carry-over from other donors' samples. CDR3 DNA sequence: TGTGCCATCAGTGGGAGCTCCGTCGGAGAGCAGTACTTC. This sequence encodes CAISGSSVGEQYF.